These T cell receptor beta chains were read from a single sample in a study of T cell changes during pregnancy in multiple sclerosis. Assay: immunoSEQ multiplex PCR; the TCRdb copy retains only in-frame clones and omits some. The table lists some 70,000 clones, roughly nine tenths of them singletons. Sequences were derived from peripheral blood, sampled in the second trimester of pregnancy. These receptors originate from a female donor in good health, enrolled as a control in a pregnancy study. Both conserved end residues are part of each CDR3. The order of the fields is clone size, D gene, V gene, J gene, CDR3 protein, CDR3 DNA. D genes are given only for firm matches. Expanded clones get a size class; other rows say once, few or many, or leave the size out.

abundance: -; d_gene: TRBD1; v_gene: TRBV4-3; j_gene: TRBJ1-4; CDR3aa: CASSLGQGARREKLFF; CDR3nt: TGCGCCAGCAGCCTAGGACAGGGGGCGCGACGAGAAAAACTGTTTTTT
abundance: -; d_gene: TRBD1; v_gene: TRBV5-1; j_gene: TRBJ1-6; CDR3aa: CASSLVRDSYGSPLHF; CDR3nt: TGCGCCAGCAGCTTGGTCCGGGACAGCTACGGTTCACCCCTCCACTTT
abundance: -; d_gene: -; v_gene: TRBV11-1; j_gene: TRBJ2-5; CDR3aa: CASSARGGDGQETQYF; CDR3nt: TGTGCCAGCAGCGCCCGCGGAGGCGATGGGCAAGAGACCCAGTACTTC
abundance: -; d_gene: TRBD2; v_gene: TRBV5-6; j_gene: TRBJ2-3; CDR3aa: CASSLASGGTDTQYF; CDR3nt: TGTGCCAGCAGCTTGGCTAGCGGGGGCACAGATACGCAGTATTTT
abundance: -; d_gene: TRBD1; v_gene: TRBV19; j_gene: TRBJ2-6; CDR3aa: CASSPGTGWSTGANVLTF; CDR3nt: TGTGCCAGTAGTCCGGGGACAGGGTGGAGCACTGGGGCCAACGTCCTGACTTTC
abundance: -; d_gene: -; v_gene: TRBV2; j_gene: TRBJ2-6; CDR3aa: CASHANLGANVLTF; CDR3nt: TGTGCCAGCCACGCTAATCTTGGGGCCAACGTCCTGACTTTC
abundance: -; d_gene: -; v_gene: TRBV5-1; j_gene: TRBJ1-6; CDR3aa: CASNNGQPNSPLHF; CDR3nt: TGCGCCAGCAACAACGGACAGCCTAATTCACCCCTCCACTTT
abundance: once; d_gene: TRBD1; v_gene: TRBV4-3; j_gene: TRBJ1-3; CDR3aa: CASSQGQGITGNAIYF; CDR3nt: TGCGCCAGCAGCCAGGGACAGGGGATAACTGGAAACGCCATATATTTT
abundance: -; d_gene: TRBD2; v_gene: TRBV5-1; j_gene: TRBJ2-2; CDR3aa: CASSLTSGGEVSGELFF; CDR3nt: TGCGCCAGCAGCTTGACTAGCGGGGGGGAAGTATCCGGGGAGCTGTTTTTT
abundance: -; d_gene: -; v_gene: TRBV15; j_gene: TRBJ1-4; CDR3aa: CATEDSPNEKLFF; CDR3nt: TGTGCCACCGAGGACAGTCCTAATGAAAAACTGTTTTTT
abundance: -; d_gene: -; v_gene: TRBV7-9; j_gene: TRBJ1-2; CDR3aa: CASSLAGAENLYTF; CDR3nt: TGTGCCAGCAGCTTAGCTGGGGCCGAGAATCTCTACACCTTC
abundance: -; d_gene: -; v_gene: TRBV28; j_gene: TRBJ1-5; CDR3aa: CASSLDGQSPWPQHF; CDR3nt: TGTGCCAGCAGTTTAGATGGTCAGTCTCCCTGGCCCCAGCATTTT
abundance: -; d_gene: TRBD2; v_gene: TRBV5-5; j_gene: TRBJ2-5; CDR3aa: CASSFSGGAGETQYF; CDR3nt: TGTGCCAGCAGCTTTAGCGGGGGGGCAGGAGAGACCCAGTACTTC
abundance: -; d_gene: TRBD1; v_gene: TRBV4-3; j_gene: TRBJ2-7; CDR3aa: CASSQVDRALVAYYEQYF; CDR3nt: TGCGCCAGCAGCCAAGTGGACAGGGCCTTGGTTGCCTACTACGAGCAGTACTTC
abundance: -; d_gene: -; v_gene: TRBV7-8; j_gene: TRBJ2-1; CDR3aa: CASSLASGGHEQFF; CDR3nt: TGTGCCAGCAGCTTAGCGTCGGGGGGACACGAGCAGTTCTTC
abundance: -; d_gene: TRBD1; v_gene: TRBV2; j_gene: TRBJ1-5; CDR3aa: CATRYDRGGGPQHF; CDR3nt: TGTGCCACACGTTATGACAGGGGAGGGGGGCCCCAGCATTTT
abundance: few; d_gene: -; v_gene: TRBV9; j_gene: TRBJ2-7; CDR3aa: CASSATPRLAHYEQYF; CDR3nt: TGTGCCAGCAGCGCCACACCCCGACTGGCTCATTACGAGCAGTACTTC
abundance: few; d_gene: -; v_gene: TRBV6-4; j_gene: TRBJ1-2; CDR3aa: CASSDTASANYGYTF; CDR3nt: TGTGCCAGCAGTGACACGGCCAGCGCGAACTATGGCTACACCTTC
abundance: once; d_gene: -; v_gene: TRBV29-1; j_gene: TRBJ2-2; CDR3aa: CSVPGLRNTGELFF; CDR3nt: TGCAGCGTGCCGGGACTCCGAAACACCGGGGAGCTGTTTTTT
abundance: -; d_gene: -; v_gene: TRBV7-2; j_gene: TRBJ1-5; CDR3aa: CASSFGPVSNQPQHF; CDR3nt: TGTGCCAGCAGCTTTGGTCCGGTGAGCAATCAGCCCCAGCATTTT
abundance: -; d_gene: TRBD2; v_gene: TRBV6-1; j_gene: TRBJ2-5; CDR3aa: CASSWLGGIQETQYF; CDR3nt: TGTGCCAGCAGCTGGTTGGGAGGGATCCAAGAGACCCAGTACTTC
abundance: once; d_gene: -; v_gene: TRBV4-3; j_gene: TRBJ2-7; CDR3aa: CASSQDINSYEQYF; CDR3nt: TGCGCCAGCAGCCAAGATATTAATTCCTACGAGCAGTACTTC
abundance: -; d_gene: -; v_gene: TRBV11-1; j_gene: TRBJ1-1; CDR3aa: CASSSWRGNTEAFF; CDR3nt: TGTGCCAGCAGCTCCTGGCGGGGGAACACTGAAGCTTTCTTT
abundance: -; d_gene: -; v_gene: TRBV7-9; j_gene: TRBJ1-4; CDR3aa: CASSLVGTSANEKLFF; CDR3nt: TGTGCCAGCAGCTTAGTGGGCACTTCTGCTAATGAAAAACTGTTTTTT
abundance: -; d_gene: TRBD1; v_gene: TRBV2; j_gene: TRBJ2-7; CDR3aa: CASSFRDRGLGPYEQYF; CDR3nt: TGTGCCAGCAGTTTCCGGGACAGGGGGCTAGGCCCCTACGAGCAGTACTTC
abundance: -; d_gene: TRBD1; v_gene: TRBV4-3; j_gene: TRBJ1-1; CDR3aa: CASSQGGRNTEAFF; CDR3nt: TGCGCCAGCTCTCAGGGGGGAAGGAACACTGAAGCTTTCTTT
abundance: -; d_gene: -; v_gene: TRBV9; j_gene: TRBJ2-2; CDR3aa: CASSVDPGGSAGELFF; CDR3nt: TGTGCCAGCAGCGTAGACCCAGGTGGTTCCGCCGGGGAGCTGTTTTTT
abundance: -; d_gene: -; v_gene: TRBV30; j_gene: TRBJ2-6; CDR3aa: CACEEGANVLTF; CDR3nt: TGTGCCTGCGAGGAAGGGGCCAACGTCCTGACTTTC
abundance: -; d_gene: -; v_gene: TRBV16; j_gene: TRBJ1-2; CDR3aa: CASSQSTLPNYGYTF; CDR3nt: TGTGCCAGCAGCCAATCCACTCTTCCGAACTATGGCTACACCTTC
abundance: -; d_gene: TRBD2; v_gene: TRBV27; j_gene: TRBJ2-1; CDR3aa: CASSTPGLAGGWFF; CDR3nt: TGTGCCAGCAGTACCCCGGGACTAGCGGGGGGTTGGTTCTTC
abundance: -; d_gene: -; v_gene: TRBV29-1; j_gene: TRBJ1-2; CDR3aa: CSVELQRSYTF; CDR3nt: TGCAGCGTTGAGCTCCAGAGGAGCTACACCTTC
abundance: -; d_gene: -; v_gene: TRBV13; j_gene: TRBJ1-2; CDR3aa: CASSLELGSGYGYTF; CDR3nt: TGTGCCAGCAGCTTAGAATTGGGTTCGGGCTATGGCTACACCTTC